This T cell receptor beta chain was obtained from a study of cytomegalovirus exposure and HLA in healthy donors. Points from the study as a whole: For most TCR sequences rarity was the rule, although some public TCRs occurred in many donors. In vitro assays verified that a few CMV-associated chains recognized CMV antigens specifically.

Sequencing used immunoSEQ multiplex PCR; TCRdb keeps in-frame clones, though not all of them. This table holds about 170,000 clones, about 89% found once. A note on this clone: Antigen specificity is unknown.

The CDR3 is made up of 16 amino acids. The V and J ends lost 2 bases and 0 bases respectively, with 11 bases between them. From germline, CDR1 is GTSNPN and CDR2 SVGIG (reference sequence). The sequence was obtained from a man younger than 35 in good health and CMV-seropositive. Sample: PBMCs. This chain uses TRBV30 with TRBJ1-6; possibly TRBD1 for D (5 bases). The CDR3 sequence: CAWSPTGLSYNSPLHF. The CDR3 DNA follows: TGTGCCTGGAGTCCGACGGGACTCTCCTATAATTCACCCCTCCACTTT. Complete variable domain (other parts from reference TRBV30 and TRBJ1-6): SQTIHQWPATLVQPVGSPLSLECTVEGTSNPNLYWYRQAAGRGLQLLFYSVGIGQISSEVPQNLSASRPQDRQFILSSKKLLLSDSGFYLCAWSPTGLSYNSPLHFGNGTRLTVT.